This T cell receptor beta chain was found in a study of T cell responses to AZD1222 COVID-19 vaccine. Sequencing was performed with immunoSEQ multiplex PCR; in TCRdb, only in-frame clones are kept and a portion is missing. The sample shows roughly 130,000 clones, 88% of them seen only once. CDR3 length: 12 residues. Deletions cut 6 bases from V and 2 bases from J, with 8 bases between. Germline assignment: CDR1 MNHEY and CDR2 SVGEGT. This clone was picked up one time. What it binds is not known. Study outcomes and limitations: Clonal diversity may have been underestimated in mostly white British donors. The number of AZD1222 recipients seropositive at baseline was only 6 or 7.

The rearrangement links TRBV6-2 or TRBV6-3 to TRBJ2-7; no definite D call. This receptor was taken from an adult in good health. The sequencing used peripheral blood, collected on day 0 of AZD1222 vaccination. The CDR3 protein is CASSDKTYEQYF. The CDR3 DNA sequence: TGTGCCAGCAGCGACAAGACCTACGAGCAGTACTTC.